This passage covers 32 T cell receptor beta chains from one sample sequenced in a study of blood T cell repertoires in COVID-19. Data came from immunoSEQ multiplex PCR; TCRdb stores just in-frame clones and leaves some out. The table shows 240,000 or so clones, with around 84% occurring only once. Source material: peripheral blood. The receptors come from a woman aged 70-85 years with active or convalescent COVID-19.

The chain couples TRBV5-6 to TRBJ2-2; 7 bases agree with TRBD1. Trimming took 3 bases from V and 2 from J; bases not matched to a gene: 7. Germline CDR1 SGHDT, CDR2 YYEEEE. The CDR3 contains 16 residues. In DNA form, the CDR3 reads TGTGCCAGCAGCTCTCCGACAGGGTTCAACACCGGGGAGCTGTTTTTT. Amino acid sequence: CASSSPTGFNTGELFF.

CDR3 in DNA: TGTGCCAGCAGCTTAATCCGCGGGGGCATGGAAGCTTTCTTT. It codes for CASSLIRGGMEAFF. V and J are TRBV11-1 and TRBJ1-1; possible D gene TRBD1, 6 bases. The V gene lost 2 bases and the J gene lost 8 bases, with 15 bases spanning the gap. Germline-derived CDR1 and CDR2 are SGHAT and FQDESV (reference sequence). This CDR3 has 14 amino acids.

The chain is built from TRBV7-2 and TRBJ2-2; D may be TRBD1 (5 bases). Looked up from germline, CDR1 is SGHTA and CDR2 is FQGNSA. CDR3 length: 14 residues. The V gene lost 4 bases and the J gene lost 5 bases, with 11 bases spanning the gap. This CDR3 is CASSSRGGTGELFF. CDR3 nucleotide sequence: TGTGCCAGCAGCTCAAGGGGCGGAACCGGGGAGCTGTTTTTT.

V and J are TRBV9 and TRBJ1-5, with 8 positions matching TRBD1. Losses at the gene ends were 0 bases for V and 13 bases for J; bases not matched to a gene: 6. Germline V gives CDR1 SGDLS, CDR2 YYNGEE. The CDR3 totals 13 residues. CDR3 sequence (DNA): TGTGCCAGCAGCGTAGCTCTCAGGGGGCCTCAGCATTTT. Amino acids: CASSVALRGPQHF.

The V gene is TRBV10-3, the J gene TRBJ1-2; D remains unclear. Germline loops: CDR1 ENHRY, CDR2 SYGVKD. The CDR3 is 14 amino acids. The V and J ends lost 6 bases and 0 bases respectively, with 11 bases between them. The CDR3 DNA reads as TGTGCCATCAGCGATGACGGAGCTAACTATGGCTACACCTTC. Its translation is CAISDDGANYGYTF.

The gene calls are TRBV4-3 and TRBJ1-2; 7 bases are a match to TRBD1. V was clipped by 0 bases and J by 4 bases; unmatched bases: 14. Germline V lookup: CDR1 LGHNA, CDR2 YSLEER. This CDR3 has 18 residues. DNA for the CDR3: TGCGCCAGCAGCCAAGATATCGTAGGGGCAGGGGGATTCTATGGCTACACCTTC. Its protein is CASSQDIVGAGGFYGYTF.

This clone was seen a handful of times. CDR3: CASSVAEVTEAFF. Written as DNA, the CDR3 is TGTGCCAGCAGCGTAGCTGAGGTGACTGAAGCTTTCTTT. The gene calls are TRBV9 and TRBJ1-1; D remains ambiguous. The CDR3 length is 13 residues. Trimming took off 0 bases at V and 5 bases at J, with 8 bases between the two ends. In germline, CDR1 is SGDLS, CDR2 YYNGEE.

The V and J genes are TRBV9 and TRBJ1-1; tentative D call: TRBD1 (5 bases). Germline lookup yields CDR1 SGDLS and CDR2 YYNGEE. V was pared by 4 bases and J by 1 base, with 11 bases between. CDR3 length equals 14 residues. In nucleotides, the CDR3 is TGTGCCAGCAGCCCTCTGGGGCAGAACACTGAAGCTTTCTTT. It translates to CASSPLGQNTEAFF.

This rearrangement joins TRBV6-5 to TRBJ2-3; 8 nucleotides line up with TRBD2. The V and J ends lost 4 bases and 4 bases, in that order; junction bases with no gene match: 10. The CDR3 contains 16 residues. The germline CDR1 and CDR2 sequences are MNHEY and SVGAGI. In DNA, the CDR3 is TGTGCCAGCAGTTTTGGGGGCGGGGGGCCCCCAGATACGCAGTATTTT. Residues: CASSFGGGGPPDTQYF.

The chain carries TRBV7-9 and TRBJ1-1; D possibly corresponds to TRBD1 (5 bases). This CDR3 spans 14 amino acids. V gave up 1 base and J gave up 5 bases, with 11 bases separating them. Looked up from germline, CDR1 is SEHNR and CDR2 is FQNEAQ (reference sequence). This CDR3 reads CASSLGGAWTEAFF. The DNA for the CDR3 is TGTGCCAGCAGCTTAGGGGGCGCGTGGACTGAAGCTTTCTTT. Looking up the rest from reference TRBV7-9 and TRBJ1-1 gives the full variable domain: DTGVSQNPRHKITKRGQNVTFRCDPISEHNRLYWYRQTLGQGPEFLTYFQNEAQLEKSRLLSDRFSAERPKGSFSTLEIQRTEQGDSAMYLCASSLGGAWTEAFFGQGTRLTVV.

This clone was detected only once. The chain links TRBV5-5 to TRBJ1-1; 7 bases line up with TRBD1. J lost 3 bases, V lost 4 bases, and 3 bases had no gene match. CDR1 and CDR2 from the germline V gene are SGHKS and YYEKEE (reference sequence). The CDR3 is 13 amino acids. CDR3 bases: TGTGCCAGCAGCCGGACAGGCGACACTGAAGCTTTCTTT. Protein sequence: CASSRTGDTEAFF.

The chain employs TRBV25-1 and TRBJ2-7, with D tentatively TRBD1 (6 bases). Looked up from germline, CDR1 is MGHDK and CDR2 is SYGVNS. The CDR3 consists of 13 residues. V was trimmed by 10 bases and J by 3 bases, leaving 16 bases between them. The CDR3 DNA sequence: TGTGCCACTCTCAAGGGACAAGGCTACGAGCAGTACTTC. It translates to CATLKGQGYEQYF.

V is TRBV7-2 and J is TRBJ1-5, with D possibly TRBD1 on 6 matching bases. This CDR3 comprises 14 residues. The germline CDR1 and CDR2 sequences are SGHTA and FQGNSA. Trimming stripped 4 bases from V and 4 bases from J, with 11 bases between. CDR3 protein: CASSSGQLNQPQHF. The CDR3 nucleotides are TGTGCCAGCAGCTCCGGACAGCTTAATCAGCCCCAGCATTTT.

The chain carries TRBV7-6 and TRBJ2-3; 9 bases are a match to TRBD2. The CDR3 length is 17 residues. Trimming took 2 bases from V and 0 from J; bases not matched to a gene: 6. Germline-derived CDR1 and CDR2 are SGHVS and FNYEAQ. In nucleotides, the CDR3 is TGTGCCAGCAGCTTATCCTTTCTAGCGGGGAGCACAGATACGCAGTATTTT. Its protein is CASSLSFLAGSTDTQYF. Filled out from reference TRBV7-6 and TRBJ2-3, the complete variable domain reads GAGVSQSPRYKVTKRGQDVALRCDPISGHVSLYWYRQALGQGPEFLTYFNYEAQQDKSGLPNDRFSAERPEGSISTLTIQRTEQRDSAMYRCASSLSFLAGSTDTQYFGPGTRLTVL.

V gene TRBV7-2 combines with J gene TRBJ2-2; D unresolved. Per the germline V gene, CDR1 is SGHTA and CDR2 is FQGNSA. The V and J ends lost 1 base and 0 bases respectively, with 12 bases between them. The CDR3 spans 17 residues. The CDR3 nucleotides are TGTGCCAGCAGCTTAGGGCCCTTCGATGCGAACACCGGGGAGCTGTTTTTT. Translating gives CASSLGPFDANTGELFF.

This CDR3 is CASSEAGTGTMGYTF. The CDR3 bases are TGTGCCAGCAGTGAAGCCGGGACAGGGACTATGGGCTACACCTTC. The chain couples TRBV2 to TRBJ1-2, with 9 bases fitting TRBD1. Germline V gene sequence: CDR1 SNHLY, CDR2 FYNNEI. J gave up 8 bases and V 0 bases, and 7 bases lay outside the gene matches. CDR3 length: 15 amino acids.

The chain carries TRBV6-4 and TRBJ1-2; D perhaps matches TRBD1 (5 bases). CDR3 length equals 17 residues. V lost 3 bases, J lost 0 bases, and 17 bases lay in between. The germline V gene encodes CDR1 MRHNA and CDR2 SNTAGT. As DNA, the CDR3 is TGTGCCAGCAGTGAGGGGGGTCTTAGTCTTGCTAACTATGGCTACACCTTC. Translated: CASSEGGLSLANYGYTF.

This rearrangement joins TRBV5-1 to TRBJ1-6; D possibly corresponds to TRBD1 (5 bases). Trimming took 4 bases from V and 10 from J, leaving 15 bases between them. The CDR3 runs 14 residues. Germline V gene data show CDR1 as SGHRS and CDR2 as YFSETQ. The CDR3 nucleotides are TGCGCCAGCAGCCGGGGGGTTCTGGGCTCACCCCTCCACTTT. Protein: CASSRGVLGSPLHF.

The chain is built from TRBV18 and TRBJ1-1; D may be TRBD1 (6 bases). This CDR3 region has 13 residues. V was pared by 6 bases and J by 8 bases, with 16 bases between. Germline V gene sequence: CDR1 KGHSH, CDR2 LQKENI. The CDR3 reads CASSPAGGREAFF. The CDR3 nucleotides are TGTGCCAGCTCGCCCGCGGGGGGCCGGGAAGCTTTCTTT. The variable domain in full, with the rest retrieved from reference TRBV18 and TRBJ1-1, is NAGVMQNPRHLVRRRGQEARLRCSPMKGHSHVYWYRQLPEEGLKFMVYLQKENIIDESGMPKERFSAEFPKEGPSILRIQQVVRGDSAAYFCASSPAGGREAFFGQGTRLTVV.

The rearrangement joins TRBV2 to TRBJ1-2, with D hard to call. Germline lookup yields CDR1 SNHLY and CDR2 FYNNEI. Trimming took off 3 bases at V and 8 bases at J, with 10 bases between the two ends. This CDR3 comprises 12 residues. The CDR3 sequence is CASSEPGGGYTF. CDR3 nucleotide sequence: TGTGCCAGCAGTGAGCCTGGCGGAGGCTACACCTTC.

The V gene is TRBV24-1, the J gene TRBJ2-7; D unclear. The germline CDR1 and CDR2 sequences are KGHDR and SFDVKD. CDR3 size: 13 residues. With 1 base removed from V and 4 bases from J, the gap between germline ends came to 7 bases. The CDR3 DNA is TGTGCCACCAGTGATTTCTCCGGTTACGAGCAGTACTTC. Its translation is CATSDFSGYEQYF.

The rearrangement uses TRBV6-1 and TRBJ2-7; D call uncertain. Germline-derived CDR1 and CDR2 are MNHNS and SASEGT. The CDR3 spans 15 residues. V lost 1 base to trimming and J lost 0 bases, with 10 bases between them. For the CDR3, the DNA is TGTGCCAGCAGTGAAGGGTCCAGTCACTCCTACGAGCAGTACTTC. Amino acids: CASSEGSSHSYEQYF.

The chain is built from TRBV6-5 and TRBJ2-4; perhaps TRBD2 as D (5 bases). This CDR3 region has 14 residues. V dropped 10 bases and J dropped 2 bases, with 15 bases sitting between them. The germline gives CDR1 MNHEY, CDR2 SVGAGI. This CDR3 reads CATQEVSTKNIQYF. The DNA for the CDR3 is TGTGCCACTCAGGAGGTGTCTACCAAAAACATTCAGTACTTC.

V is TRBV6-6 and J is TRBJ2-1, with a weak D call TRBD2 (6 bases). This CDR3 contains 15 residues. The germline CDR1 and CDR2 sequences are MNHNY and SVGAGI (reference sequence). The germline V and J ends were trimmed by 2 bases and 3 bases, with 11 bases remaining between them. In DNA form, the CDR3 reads TGTGCCAGCAGTTACGGTAGCGGCGGCTACAATGAGCAGTTCTTC. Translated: CASSYGSGGYNEQFF.

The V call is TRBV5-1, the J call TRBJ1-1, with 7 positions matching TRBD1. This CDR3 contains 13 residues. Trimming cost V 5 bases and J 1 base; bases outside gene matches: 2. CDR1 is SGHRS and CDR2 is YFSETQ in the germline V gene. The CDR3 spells CASRDRSNTEAFF. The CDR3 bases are TGCGCCAGCAGGGACAGGTCGAACACTGAAGCTTTCTTT.

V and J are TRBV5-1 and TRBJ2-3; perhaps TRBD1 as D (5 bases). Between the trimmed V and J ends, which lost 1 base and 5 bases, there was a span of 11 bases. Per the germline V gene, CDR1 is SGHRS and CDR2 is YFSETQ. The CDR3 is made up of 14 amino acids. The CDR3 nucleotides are TGCGCCAGCAGCTTGCAGGGAAGGGGAGATACGCAGTATTTT. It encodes CASSLQGRGDTQYF.

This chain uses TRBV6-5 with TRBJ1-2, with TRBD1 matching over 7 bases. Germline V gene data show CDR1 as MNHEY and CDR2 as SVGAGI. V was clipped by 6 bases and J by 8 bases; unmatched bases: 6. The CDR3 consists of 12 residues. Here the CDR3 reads CASRKTGTGYTF. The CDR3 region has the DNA TGTGCCAGCAGGAAGACAGGGACCGGCTACACCTTC.

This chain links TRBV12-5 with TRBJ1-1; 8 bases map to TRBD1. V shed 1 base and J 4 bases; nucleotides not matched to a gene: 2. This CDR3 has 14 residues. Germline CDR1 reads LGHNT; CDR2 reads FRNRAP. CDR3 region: CASGLGRGLTEAFF. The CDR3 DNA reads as TGTGCTAGTGGTTTGGGCAGGGGGCTCACTGAAGCTTTCTTT.

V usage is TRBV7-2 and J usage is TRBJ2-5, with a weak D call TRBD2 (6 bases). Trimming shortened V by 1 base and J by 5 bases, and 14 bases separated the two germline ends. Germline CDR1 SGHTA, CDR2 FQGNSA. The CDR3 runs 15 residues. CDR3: CASSLVRVGGETQYF. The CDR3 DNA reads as TGTGCCAGCAGCTTAGTCAGGGTTGGAGGGGAGACCCAGTACTTC.

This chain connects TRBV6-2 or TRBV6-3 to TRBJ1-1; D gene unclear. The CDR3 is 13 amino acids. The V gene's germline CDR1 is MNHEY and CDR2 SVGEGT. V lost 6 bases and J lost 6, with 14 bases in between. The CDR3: CASSPAPRAEAFF. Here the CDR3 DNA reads TGTGCCAGCAGCCCCGCCCCGAGGGCTGAAGCTTTCTTT.

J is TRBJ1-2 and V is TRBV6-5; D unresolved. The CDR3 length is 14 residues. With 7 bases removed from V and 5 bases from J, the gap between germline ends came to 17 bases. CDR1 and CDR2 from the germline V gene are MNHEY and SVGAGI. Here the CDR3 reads CASTRGSPDYGYTF. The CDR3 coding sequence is TGTGCCAGCACCCGAGGGTCCCCAGATTATGGCTACACCTTC.

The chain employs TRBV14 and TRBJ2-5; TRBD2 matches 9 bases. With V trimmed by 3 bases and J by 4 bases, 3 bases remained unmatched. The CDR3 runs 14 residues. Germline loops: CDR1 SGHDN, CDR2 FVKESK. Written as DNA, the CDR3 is TGTGCCAGCAGCCAGGGTAGCGGGGGAGAGACCCAGTACTTC. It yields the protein CASSQGSGGETQYF.